What follows are 25 T cell receptor beta chains derived from one specimen sequenced in a study of blood T cell repertoires in COVID-19 (dated by TCRdb to about 2020). The method behind the library was the immunoSEQ multiplex PCR assay. This immuneACCESS table, as held by TCRdb, lists in-frame sequences with V and J called but not all clones. Of the missing ones, under half trace to an unresolved V gene in checked studies; the others have no known cause. The sample has 250,000 to 350,000 clones on record, approximately 91% of them singletons. The top ten clones comprise approximately 10% of the sample. Sequenced material: peripheral blood. The receptors here all came from a woman in her 30s with COVID-19, enrolled during active disease.

This clone was counted once. The chain employs TRBV4-1 and TRBJ1-4; tentatively, D is TRBD1 (5 bases). From germline, CDR1 is MGHRA and CDR2 YSYEKL. V lost 1 base and J 8 bases, leaving 17 bases between the germline ends. This CDR3 has 16 amino acids. The CDR3 sequence is CASSQGGHLKGEKLFF. CDR3 in DNA: TGCGCCAGCAGCCAAGGTGGACACCTTAAGGGGGAAAAACTGTTTTTT.

The chain has TRBV6-5 and TRBJ2-3; possibly TRBD2 for D (5 bases). The CDR3 sequence is 13 residues long. V gave up 8 bases and J gave up 0 bases, with 9 bases separating them. CDR1 is MNHEY and CDR2 is SVGAGI in the germline V gene. CDR3 nucleotides: TGTGCCAGCGAAGAGGGTAGCACAGATACGCAGTATTTT. Translation: CASEEGSTDTQYF.

CDR3 loop: CASTSAGAGTDTQYF. The CDR3 DNA reads TGTGCCAGCACCTCAGCGGGAGCGGGCACAGATACGCAGTATTTT. The chain is built from TRBV28 and TRBJ2-3; 8 nucleotides align to TRBD2. Germline loops: CDR1 MDHEN, CDR2 SYDVKM. This CDR3 is 15 amino acids long. Germline trimming cut 7 bases from V and 1 base from J; bases unmatched to any gene: 7.

This rearrangement joins TRBV5-6 to TRBJ1-5; D ambiguous. Trimming cost V 0 bases and J 2 bases, with 12 bases left between them. The CDR3 is made up of 16 amino acids. Germline V gene lookup returns CDR1 SGHDT and CDR2 YYEEEE. CDR3 in DNA: TGTGCCAGCAGCTTGGGGCGGGGAAGGGGCAATCAGCCCCAGCATTTT. Translation: CASSLGRGRGNQPQHF.

The chain has TRBV11-2 and TRBJ2-3, with D possibly matching TRBD1 (5 bases). Trimming pared 6 bases from V and 4 bases from J, leaving 8 bases between. This CDR3 contains 12 residues. CDR1 is SGHAT, CDR2 FQNNGV, per germline. This CDR3 is CASRGPSDTQYF. CDR3 DNA sequence: TGTGCCAGCAGGGGGCCGTCAGATACGCAGTATTTT.

J is TRBJ2-2 and V is TRBV27; a possible D gene is TRBD2 (5 bases). Looked up from germline, CDR1 is MNHEY and CDR2 is SMNVEV (reference sequence). The CDR3 loop spans 13 amino acids. The V end lost 5 bases, the J end lost 7 bases, and 11 bases lay between the germline ends. CDR3 DNA: TGTGCCAGCAGTCCCCGCCGGGGCGGGGAGCTGTTTTTT. This sequence encodes CASSPRRGGELFF.

This chain connects TRBV5-1 to TRBJ2-5, with 8 bases aligning to TRBD1. There are 16 residues in the CDR3. Germline CDR1 is SGHRS and CDR2 is YFSETQ. J was trimmed by 6 bases and V by 0 bases; bases with no gene match: 10. CDR3 bases: TGCGCCAGCAGCTTGGTCCCTTCAGGGGGCTTGAAGACCCAGTACTTC. As protein: CASSLVPSGGLKTQYF.

The chain carries TRBV18 and TRBJ2-7, with TRBD1 as a possible D gene (6 bases). The germline V gene encodes CDR1 KGHSH and CDR2 LQKENI. Between the trimmed V and J ends, which lost 1 base and 6 bases, there was a span of 22 bases. The CDR3 spans 17 residues. The CDR3 region is CASSPRASPGQSAEQYF. CDR3 nucleotides: TGTGCCAGCTCACCACGGGCCAGCCCGGGACAAAGCGCCGAGCAGTACTTC. Based on the CDR3 plus reference TRBV18 and TRBJ2-7, the full variable domain is NAGVMQNPRHLVRRRGQEARLRCSPMKGHSHVYWYRQLPEEGLKFMVYLQKENIIDESGMPKERFSAEFPKEGPSILRIQQVVRGDSAAYFCASSPRASPGQSAEQYFGPGTRLTVT.

The sample holds a few counts of this clone. The genes are TRBV5-1 and TRBJ2-7, with D possibly being TRBD1 (6 bases). This CDR3 is built from 15 residues. Trimming cost V 5 bases and J 7 bases, with 22 bases left between them. Germline-derived CDR1 and CDR2 are SGHRS and YFSETQ. The CDR3 DNA follows: TGCGCCAGCAGAGACCTGGGGGCGCATCAAGGAGAGCAGTACTTC. It encodes CASRDLGAHQGEQYF.

The chain joins TRBV27 to TRBJ1-5; TRBD1 matches at 12 bases. V was pared by 1 base and J by 1 base, with 5 bases of the junction left unmatched. The CDR3 has 18 residues. Per germline, CDR1 MNHEY and CDR2 SMNVEV (reference sequence). CDR3 region: CASSLWGQGAGSNQPQHF. Here the CDR3 DNA reads TGTGCCAGCAGTTTATGGGGACAGGGGGCTGGGAGCAATCAGCCCCAGCATTTT.

The CDR3 protein is CASSEGVSGSAQYF. The CDR3 nucleotides read TGTGCCAGCAGTGAAGGGGTTAGCGGGAGCGCGCAGTATTTT. The chain recombines TRBV2 with TRBJ2-3, with 9 positions matching TRBD2. The CDR3 covers 14 residues. Germline CDR1 and CDR2: SNHLY and FYNNEI. Losses at the gene ends were 1 base for V and 10 bases for J; bases not matched to a gene: 6. Using reference TRBV2 and TRBJ2-3 for the parts outside the CDR3, the full variable domain is EPEVTQTPSHQVTQMGQEVILRCVPISNHLYFYWYRQILGQKVEFLVSFYNNEISEKSEIFDDQFSVERPDGSNFTLKIRSTKLEDSAMYFCASSEGVSGSAQYFGPGTRLTVL.

The chain links TRBV28 to TRBJ1-5; 7 nucleotides match TRBD1. CDR1 and CDR2 from the germline V gene are MDHEN and SYDVKM. The trim removed 8 bases at V and 11 bases at J, leaving 9 bases unmatched. The CDR3 spans 12 residues. In DNA, the CDR3 is TGTGCCAGCGGGGGACAGTATTTGTCCCAGCATTTT. This gives the protein CASGGQYLSQHF.

This clone appeared a single time. The genes are TRBV4-1 and TRBJ1-4; D may be TRBD1 (5 bases). The CDR3 extends over 17 amino acids. V was pared by 0 bases and J by 3 bases, with 14 bases between. Germline CDR1 reads MGHRA; CDR2 reads YSYEKL. The CDR3 DNA sequence: TGCGCCAGCAGCCAAGAGGGCTTCGGGGGTCCTAATGAAAAACTGTTTTTT. As protein: CASSQEGFGGPNEKLFF.

The V call is TRBV2, the J call TRBJ2-7, with a tentative D call TRBD1 (5 bases). The germline V gene encodes CDR1 SNHLY and CDR2 FYNNEI. The V end lost 3 bases, the J end lost 3 bases, and 6 bases lay between the germline ends. This CDR3 has 12 residues. The CDR3 reads CASSDQGYEQYF. In DNA form, the CDR3 reads TGTGCCAGCAGTGATCAGGGCTACGAGCAGTACTTC.

This clone was counted once. The chain uses TRBV15 and TRBJ2-7; 9 nucleotides align to TRBD2. Trimming removed 1 base from V and 3 bases from J; junction bases left unmatched: 4. CDR1 and CDR2 (germline): LNHNV, YYDKDF (reference sequence). CDR3 length: 15 amino acids. For the CDR3, the DNA is TGTGCCACCAGCAGAGCGGGGCGGGAGGGCTACGAGCAGTACTTC. This sequence encodes CATSRAGREGYEQYF.

This chain links TRBV6-5 with TRBJ1-3; D not certain. Per germline, CDR1 MNHEY and CDR2 SVGAGI. This CDR3 has 13 residues. Deletions cut 9 bases from V and 4 bases from J, with 13 bases between. The CDR3 sequence is CASRRGSGNTIYF. The CDR3 nucleotides are TGTGCCAGTCGACGGGGTTCCGGAAACACCATATATTTT.

A remark on this clone: A read error is possible here, since a much larger clone lies one base away. This chain connects TRBV5-4 to TRBJ2-7; 7 bases are shared with TRBD1. Trimming at V came to 4 bases and at J to 3 bases, leaving 1 base not matched to a gene. The CDR3 is 12 amino acids. CDR1 SGHNT and CDR2 YYREEE come from the germline V gene (reference sequence). The CDR3 reads CASSRDSYEQYF. CDR3 in DNA: TGTGCCAGCAGCCGGGACAGCTACGAGCAGTACTTC.

The chain's CDR3 is CASSQDGLAGVTDTQYF. CDR3 in DNA: TGTGCCAGCAGCCAAGATGGACTAGCGGGAGTTACAGATACGCAGTATTTT. The chain is built from TRBV3-1 (or the pseudogene TRBV3-2) and TRBJ2-3; 13 bases agree with TRBD2. This CDR3 has 17 amino acids. Trimming removed 0 bases from V and 3 bases from J; junction bases left unmatched: 3. Looked up from germline, CDR1 is LGHDT and CDR2 is YNNKEL (reference sequence).

The CDR3 reads CASMDRGNSPLHF. CDR3 nucleotide sequence: TGTGCCAGCATGGACAGGGGAAACTCACCCCTCCACTTT. The rearrangement uses TRBV2 and TRBJ1-6, with 9 nucleotides matching TRBD1. Trimming cost V 7 bases and J 10 bases; bases outside gene matches: 5. The germline CDR1 and CDR2 sequences are SNHLY and FYNNEI. CDR3 size: 13 residues.

The chain recombines TRBV28 with TRBJ2-5, with D tentatively TRBD2 (7 bases). Germline CDR1 reads MDHEN; CDR2 reads SYDVKM. Trimming pared 6 bases from V and 4 bases from J, leaving 18 bases between. The CDR3 contains 15 residues. CDR3 DNA sequence: TGTGCCAGCAGGCGGGACACGGGAGGTGCAGAGACCCAGTACTTC. Its protein is CASRRDTGGAETQYF.

The V gene is TRBV19, the J gene TRBJ1-5, with 8 bases aligning to TRBD1. V lost 7 bases, J lost 7 bases, and 12 bases stayed unmatched. Germline V gene sequence: CDR1 LNHDA, CDR2 SQIVND (reference sequence). The CDR3 sequence is 15 residues long. The chain's CDR3 is CASTLGRTGTQPQHF. The CDR3, as DNA: TGTGCCAGTACCTTAGGAAGGACAGGGACCCAGCCCCAGCATTTT.

The chain links TRBV5-1 to TRBJ2-3; D may be TRBD1 (5 bases). The CDR3 contains 17 residues. Looked up from germline, CDR1 is SGHRS and CDR2 is YFSETQ. V gave up 1 base and J gave up 0 bases, with 15 bases separating them. The CDR3 DNA follows: TGCGCCAGCAGCTTGTGGGGCAGGGCGGAAAGCACAGATACGCAGTATTTT. Encoded protein: CASSLWGRAESTDTQYF.

This rearrangement joins TRBV11-2 to TRBJ2-7, with D maybe TRBD2 (6 bases). V dropped 3 bases and J dropped 6 bases, with 12 bases sitting between them. The CDR3 extends over 13 amino acids. Germline values: CDR1 SGHAT, CDR2 FQNNGV. Here the CDR3 reads CASSFSPGAEQYF. CDR3 nucleotide sequence: TGTGCCAGCAGCTTTAGTCCGGGAGCCGAGCAGTACTTC. Full variable domain (rest looked up from reference TRBV11-2 and TRBJ2-7): EAGVAQSPRYKIIEKRQSVAFWCNPISGHATLYWYQQILGQGPKLLIQFQNNGVVDDSQLPKDRFSAERLKGVDSTLKIQPAKLEDSAVYLCASSFSPGAEQYFGPGTRLTVT.

V usage is TRBV6-4 and J usage is TRBJ1-1; 12 positions match TRBD1. V gave up 7 bases and J gave up 5 bases; unmatched junction bases: 11. The CDR3 runs to 16 residues. CDR1 MRHNA and CDR2 SNTAGT come from the germline V gene. CDR3 sequence reads: CASTPGTGGRGTEAFF. CDR3 sequence (DNA): TGTGCCAGCACCCCCGGGACAGGGGGCAGGGGAACTGAAGCTTTCTTT.

The chain recombines TRBV5-4 with TRBJ1-1, with D tentatively TRBD1 (5 bases). The V gene lost 4 bases and the J gene lost 5 bases, with 9 bases spanning the gap. The CDR3 has 12 amino acids. Germline V gives CDR1 SGHNT, CDR2 YYREEE (reference sequence). CDR3 sequence: CASSAGRTEAFF. Written as DNA, the CDR3 is TGTGCCAGCAGCGCAGGGCGGACTGAAGCTTTCTTT.